These 11 T cell receptor beta chains were sequenced from one sample in a study of shared clonotypes between healthy human individuals. This table comes from immunoSEQ multiplex PCR, and its TCRdb copy is limited to in-frame clones, with some not included. The repertoire holds roughly 1,000,000 clones, with about four fifths as singletons. Sequenced sample: memory CD4+ T cells from PBMCs. Indicated subset: CD45RA-negative fraction. The receptors derive from a man younger than 30 in good health. Some clones in this sample may be carry-over from other donors' samples.

This clone showed up just once. The rearrangement uses TRBV9 and TRBJ2-1; D is unclear. Germline-derived CDR1 and CDR2 are SGDLS and YYNGEE. Trimming removed 4 bases from V and 8 bases from J, with 13 bases in between. The CDR3 contains 13 residues. The CDR3: CASSSSPGDEQFF. The CDR3 bases are TGTGCCAGCAGCTCCTCCCCTGGGGATGAGCAGTTCTTC.

In nucleotides, the CDR3 is TGTGCCAGCAGCCGACGGGGGCCCTCTGGGGCCAACGTCCTGACTTTC. Translation: CASSRRGPSGANVLTF. V is TRBV2 and J is TRBJ2-6, with D perhaps being TRBD1 or TRBD2 (6 bases each). The germline gives CDR1 SNHLY, CDR2 FYNNEI. This CDR3 has 16 amino acids. The V gene lost 6 bases and the J gene lost 0 bases, with 12 bases spanning the gap.

This chain connects TRBV11-1 to TRBJ1-1, with 9 bases aligning to TRBD1. The J segment lost 1 base and the V segment lost 5 bases, leaving 11 bases of the junction unmatched. CDR3 length equals 17 residues. CDR1 is SGHAT, CDR2 FQDESV, per germline (reference sequence). The CDR3 is CASSQNRGPARNTEAFF. CDR3 DNA: TGTGCCAGCAGCCAAAACAGGGGGCCGGCGAGGAACACTGAAGCTTTCTTT.

This chain links TRBV7-2 with TRBJ2-2; TRBD2 matches 7 bases. The J segment lost 1 base and the V segment lost 0 bases, leaving 2 bases of the junction unmatched. The CDR3 loop spans 16 amino acids. Germline lookup yields CDR1 SGHTA and CDR2 FQGNSA. CDR3 amino acids: CASSLAGTMNTGELFF. CDR3 DNA sequence: TGTGCCAGCAGCTTAGCGGGGACTATGAACACCGGGGAGCTGTTTTTT.

The chain joins TRBV19 to TRBJ2-2; 8 nucleotides match TRBD2. Germline V lookup: CDR1 LNHDA, CDR2 SQIVND (reference sequence). V was clipped by 4 bases and J by 6 bases; unmatched bases: 4. The CDR3 spans 14 residues. The CDR3 nucleotides are TGTGCCAGTAGTACGGGAGGGCCATCCGGGGAGCTGTTTTTT. Translating gives CASSTGGPSGELFF.

The chain is built from TRBV28 and TRBJ1-4; 9 bases align to TRBD1. The CDR3 runs 17 residues. The J segment lost 3 bases and the V segment lost 3 bases, leaving 8 bases of the junction unmatched. Germline loops: CDR1 MDHEN, CDR2 SYDVKM. The CDR3 nucleotides read TGTGCCAGCAGTTTTATCGACAGGGGGGTGGCTAATGAAAAACTGTTTTTT. The encoded protein is CASSFIDRGVANEKLFF.

V gene TRBV5-6 combines with J gene TRBJ2-3; 14 bases agree with TRBD2. There are 16 residues in the CDR3. Germline loops: CDR1 SGHDT, CDR2 YYEEEE. Germline trimming cut 6 bases from V and 5 bases from J; bases unmatched to any gene: 8. The chain's CDR3 is CASTRLAGGPKDTQYF. Written as DNA, the CDR3 is TGTGCCAGCACCCGACTAGCGGGAGGGCCGAAAGATACGCAGTATTTT.

This clone was counted a few times. This chain links TRBV2 with TRBJ1-4; no definite D call. The germline V gene has CDR1 SNHLY and CDR2 FYNNEI. The CDR3 sequence is 13 residues long. Trimming removed 4 bases at V and 8 bases at J, with 11 bases between. CDR3 sequence reads: CASSGAALEKLFF. In DNA form, the CDR3 reads TGTGCCAGCAGTGGGGCAGCACTGGAAAAACTGTTTTTT.

The rearrangement uses TRBV28 and TRBJ2-3; 7 bases fit TRBD1. This CDR3 has 16 residues. The V segment lost 0 bases and the J segment 1 base; nucleotides outside the gene matches: 4. From germline, CDR1 is MDHEN and CDR2 SYDVKM. CDR3 loop: CASSLWSGTGTDTQYF. Here the CDR3 DNA reads TGTGCCAGCAGTTTATGGTCCGGGACAGGCACAGATACGCAGTATTTT.

The V and J genes are TRBV5-1 and TRBJ2-1, with 12 positions matching TRBD2. The CDR3 is 15 residues long. Germline lookup yields CDR1 SGHRS and CDR2 YFSETQ. Trimming removed 4 bases from V and 9 bases from J; junction bases left unmatched: 8. Written as DNA, the CDR3 is TGCGCCAGCAGCCAAACGGGACTAGCGGGTAGTGAGCAGTTCTTC. This translates into CASSQTGLAGSEQFF.

This clone was detected only a few times. This chain joins TRBV29-1 and TRBJ1-1; D is possibly TRBD1 (5 bases). V lost 7 bases and J 7 bases, leaving 10 bases between the germline ends. Germline lookup yields CDR1 SQVTM and CDR2 ANQGSEA. CDR3 length equals 10 residues. The CDR3 sequence is CSGGGDEAFF. The DNA of the CDR3 is TGCAGCGGGGGAGGGGATGAAGCTTTCTTT. The full variable domain, with the rest looked up from reference TRBV29-1 and TRBJ1-1, is SAVISQKPSRDICQRGTSLTIQCQVDSQVTMMFWYRQQPGQSLTLIATANQGSEATYESGFVIDKFPISRPNLTFSTLTVSNMSPEDSSIYLCSGGGDEAFFGQGTRLTVV.